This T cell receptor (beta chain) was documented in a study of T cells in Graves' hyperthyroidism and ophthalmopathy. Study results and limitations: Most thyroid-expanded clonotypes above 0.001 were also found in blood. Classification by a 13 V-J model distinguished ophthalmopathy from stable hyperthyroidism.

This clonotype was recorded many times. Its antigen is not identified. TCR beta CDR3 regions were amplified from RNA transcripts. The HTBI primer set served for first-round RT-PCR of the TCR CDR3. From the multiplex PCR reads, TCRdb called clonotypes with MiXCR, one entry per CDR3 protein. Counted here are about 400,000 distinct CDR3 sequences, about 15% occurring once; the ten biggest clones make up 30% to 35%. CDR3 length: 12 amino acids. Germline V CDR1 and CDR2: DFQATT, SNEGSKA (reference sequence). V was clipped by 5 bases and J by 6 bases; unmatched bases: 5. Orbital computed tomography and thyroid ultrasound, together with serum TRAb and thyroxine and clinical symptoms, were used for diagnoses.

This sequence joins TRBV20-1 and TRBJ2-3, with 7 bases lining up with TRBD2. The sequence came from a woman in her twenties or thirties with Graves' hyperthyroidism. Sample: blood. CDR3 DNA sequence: TGCAGTGCTCCTGCGGGAGTGGATACGCAGTATTTT. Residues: CSAPAGVDTQYF.